This T cell receptor beta chain was profiled in a study of blood T cell repertoires in COVID-19. Overall study: Both acute and convalescent COVID-19 samples were obtained from the United States, Italy and Spain. Sources were T cells, B-cell-depleted T cells, or PBMCs; the material itself was cDNA or gDNA.

Per the original data handling: Amplifying reference gene primers gave estimates of nucleated cell counts. Clones were sequenced by immunoSEQ multiplex PCR, and TCRdb holds only the in-frame ones, with some missing. D and trimming come from the DNA, and the V and J calls and clone size come from that table. The repertoire holds roughly 91,000 clones, with more than 60% as singletons. Trimming at V came to 6 bases and at J to 4 bases, leaving 11 bases not matched to a gene. CDR1 and CDR2 (germline): SGHRS, YFSETQ. This CDR3 is 16 amino acids long. The chain joins TRBV5-1 to TRBJ1-2, with 11 bases matching TRBD1. The clonotype originates from a man aged 65 to 85 with acute or convalescent COVID-19. Sequencing was carried out using peripheral blood. CDR3 nucleotide sequence: TGCGCCAGCATGAAAGGGACAGGGGGTTCCCTCTATGGCTACACCTTC. As protein: CASMKGTGGSLYGYTF.